The 27 T cell receptor beta chains presented below share a single source sample, sequenced in a study of T cells in Graves' hyperthyroidism and ophthalmopathy. The CDR3 regions of TCR beta were amplified from RNA transcripts. The TCR CDR3 was amplified in a first-round RT-PCR using the HTBI primer set. TCRdb reanalysed the multiplex PCR reads using MiXCR and keeps one entry per CDR3 protein. Of roughly 530,000 distinct CDR3 sequences in the sample, 15% to 20% are singletons; the top ten hold 15% to 20%. Sequenced material: blood. The receptors come from a woman between 18 and 29 years old with Graves' ophthalmopathy.

This clonotype was found many times. The chain is built from TRBV27 and TRBJ2-5, with 8 bases lining up with TRBD1. Germline V lookup: CDR1 MNHEY, CDR2 SMNVEV (reference sequence). V lost 3 bases and J lost 3; bases outside the gene matches: 6. The CDR3 runs 15 residues. For the CDR3, the DNA is TGTGCCAGCAGTTTTCACGGACAGGGTAAAGAGACCCAGTACTTC. It translates to CASSFHGQGKETQYF.

This clonotype was recorded many times. The rearrangement links TRBV2 to TRBJ1-1; D is unresolved. Per the germline V gene, CDR1 is SNHLY and CDR2 is FYNNEI. This CDR3 contains 13 residues. V shed 8 bases and J shed 0 bases, with 10 bases lying between them. The CDR3 coding sequence is TGTGCCAGCGTTAGGGATTTGAACACTGAAGCTTTCTTT. Translation gives CASVRDLNTEAFF. Combining the CDR3 with reference TRBV2 and TRBJ1-1 gives the whole variable domain EPEVTQTPSHQVTQMGQEVILRCVPISNHLYFYWYRQILGQKVEFLVSFYNNEISEKSEIFDDQFSVERPDGSNFTLKIRSTKLEDSAMYFCASVRDLNTEAFFGQGTRLTVV.

The chain recombines TRBV20-1 with TRBJ1-1; 8 nucleotides align to TRBD1. Germline values: CDR1 DFQATT, CDR2 SNEGSKA (reference sequence). V dropped 4 bases and J dropped 5; count of bases not matched to a gene: 3. The CDR3 sequence is 12 residues long. The CDR3 is CSAKDRGTEAFF. For the CDR3, the DNA is TGCAGTGCTAAAGACAGGGGAACTGAAGCTTTCTTT.

The table lists this clonotype with a few counts. V is TRBV7-3 and J is TRBJ2-1; 8 nucleotides align to TRBD1. V lost 1 base and J lost 6; bases outside the gene matches: 8. The CDR3 runs 16 residues. Germline values: CDR1 SGHTA, CDR2 FQGTGA. CDR3 coding DNA: TGTGCCAGCAGCTTAAATGTGGGACAGGCTTTCAATGAGCAGTTCTTC. This codes for CASSLNVGQAFNEQFF.

This clonotype was counted many times. The chain combines TRBV7-9 with TRBJ1-5; D is unclear. This CDR3 comprises 12 residues. Germline V gene sequence: CDR1 SEHNR, CDR2 FQNEAQ (reference sequence). V was trimmed by 5 bases and J by 4 bases, leaving 6 bases between them. CDR3 amino acids: CASSMPNQPQHF. CDR3 in DNA: TGTGCCAGCAGCATGCCTAATCAGCCCCAGCATTTT.

There are many counts of this clonotype. The chain joins TRBV6-1 to TRBJ1-2; 7 bases fit TRBD1. The germline V gene encodes CDR1 MNHNS and CDR2 SASEGT. The CDR3 contains 14 residues. J lost 7 bases, V lost 5 bases, and 10 bases had no gene match. For the CDR3, the DNA is TGTGCCAGCAGTCTCGGACAGGCGCGTAGTGGCTACACCTTC. This translates into CASSLGQARSGYTF.

Concerning this clonotype: It may be a read error: a sequence one base away is much more abundant. The chain uses TRBV30 and TRBJ1-2; D not certain. Trimming removed 1 base from V and 4 bases from J, with 10 bases in between. The CDR3 covers 13 residues. The V gene's germline CDR1 is GTSNPN and CDR2 SVGIG (reference sequence). The CDR3 loop is CAWSETASYGYTF. CDR3 in DNA: TGTGCCTGGAGTGAAACAGCCTCCTATGGCTACACCTTC.

The chain combines TRBV20-1 with TRBJ2-1; 10 nucleotides match TRBD2. With V trimmed by 0 bases and J by 3 bases, 5 bases remained unmatched. This CDR3 region has 16 residues. From germline, CDR1 is DFQATT and CDR2 SNEGSKA (reference sequence). The CDR3 region has the DNA TGCAGTGCTAGAGAACTAGCGGGGATTTACTACAATGAGCAGTTCTTC. This gives the protein CSARELAGIYYNEQFF.

The genes are TRBV5-6 and TRBJ2-5; D may match TRBD1 or TRBD2 (5 bases each). The V end lost 2 bases, the J end lost 1 base, and 12 bases lay between the germline ends. The germline CDR1 and CDR2 sequences are SGHDT and YYEEEE. The CDR3 spans 15 residues. The CDR3 here is CASSFGAPRQETQYF. CDR3 in DNA: TGTGCCAGCAGCTTCGGGGCACCTCGCCAAGAGACCCAGTACTTC.

CDR3 DNA: TGTGCCAGCAGTGAACAGGGACCTAACTATGGCTACACCTTC. Amino acids: CASSEQGPNYGYTF. The rearrangement links TRBV6-1 to TRBJ1-2; weak D call: TRBD1 (5 bases). Trimming removed 2 bases from V and 0 bases from J, with 7 bases in between. The length of the CDR3 is 14 residues. Germline-derived CDR1 and CDR2 are MNHNS and SASEGT.

The sample holds many counts of this clonotype. V gene TRBV12-3 or TRBV12-4 combines with J gene TRBJ2-3, with D perhaps matching TRBD2 (6 bases). The CDR3 runs to 16 residues. The V gene lost 6 bases and the J gene lost 0 bases, with 16 bases spanning the gap. The CDR3 nucleotides are TGTGCCAGCAGCCCAACGGGCGGGGCGAGCACAGATACGCAGTATTTT. The encoded protein is CASSPTGGASTDTQYF.

This sequence joins TRBV6-1 and TRBJ2-5; D not resolved. CDR1 MNHNS and CDR2 SASEGT come from the germline V gene. Between the trimmed V and J ends, which lost 7 bases and 4 bases, there was a span of 7 bases. The CDR3 loop spans 11 amino acids. The CDR3 sequence is CASIFSETQYF. CDR3 DNA sequence: TGTGCCAGCATCTTTTCAGAGACCCAGTACTTC.

This clonotype was counted at least ten times. The gene calls are TRBV28 and TRBJ1-2, with 7 bases lining up with TRBD1. Germline CDR1 reads MDHEN; CDR2 reads SYDVKM. The CDR3 contains 15 residues. After removal of 7 bases from V and 3 bases from J, the junction contained 11 bases not matched to a gene. DNA of the CDR3: TGTGCCAGCAATTCCCAGGACAGGAGTGACTATGGCTACACCTTC. It translates to CASNSQDRSDYGYTF.

This clonotype has ten or more counts. The chain couples TRBV2 to TRBJ1-2, with D unresolved. The CDR3 totals 12 residues. Germline loops: CDR1 SNHLY, CDR2 FYNNEI. V dropped 4 bases and J dropped 8 bases, with 11 bases sitting between them. The CDR3 region has the DNA TGTGCCAGCAGTGGGGAGCGAAGGGGCTACACCTTC. Translating gives CASSGERRGYTF.

This clonotype was seen more than once but under ten times. The V call is TRBV7-2, the J call TRBJ2-1, with TRBD1 matching 10 bases. Germline-derived CDR1 and CDR2 are SGHTA and FQGNSA. V gave up 3 bases and J gave up 9 bases; unmatched junction bases: 5. The CDR3 has 14 residues. The chain's CDR3 is CASSFDRGQGEQFF. The CDR3 nucleotides read TGTGCCAGCAGCTTCGACAGGGGGCAAGGTGAGCAGTTCTTC.

This chain connects TRBV7-2 to TRBJ1-2; D not resolved. Germline values: CDR1 SGHTA, CDR2 FQGNSA. The CDR3 extends over 14 amino acids. The V end lost 1 base, the J end lost 5 bases, and 11 bases lay between the germline ends. CDR3 region: CASSLEPSVYGYTF. CDR3 DNA: TGTGCCAGCAGCTTAGAACCCTCAGTTTATGGCTACACCTTC. The variable domain in full, with the rest retrieved from reference TRBV7-2 and TRBJ1-2, is GAGVSQSPSNKVTEKGKDVELRCDPISGHTALYWYRQSLGQGLEFLIYFQGNSAPDKSGLPSDRFSAERTGGSVSTLTIQRTQQEDSAVYLCASSLEPSVYGYTFGSGTRLTVV.

This chain uses TRBV6-1 with TRBJ2-3, with D maybe TRBD2 (6 bases). CDR1 MNHNS and CDR2 SASEGT come from the germline V gene. V lost 6 bases and J lost 0, with 16 bases in between. The CDR3 has 16 amino acids. DNA for the CDR3: TGTGCCAGCAGACCCAAGGGGAGCGGGAGCACAGATACGCAGTATTTT. It encodes CASRPKGSGSTDTQYF.

Regarding this clonotype: With a much larger clone just one base away, this may be a read error. The chain is built from TRBV30 and TRBJ1-1; D may be TRBD1 (6 bases). CDR3 length: 15 residues. CDR1 GTSNPN and CDR2 SVGIG come from the germline V gene (reference sequence). V lost 0 bases, J lost 5 bases, and 16 bases lay in between. The CDR3 loop is CAWSVRVAGATEAFF. The CDR3 DNA is TGTGCCTGGAGTGTACGGGTGGCAGGGGCGACTGAAGCTTTCTTT. The full variable domain, rest sourced from reference TRBV30 and TRBJ1-1, is SQTIHQWPATLVQPVGSPLSLECTVEGTSNPNLYWYRQAAGRGLQLLFYSVGIGQISSEVPQNLSASRPQDRQFILSSKKLLLSDSGFYLCAWSVRVAGATEAFFGQGTRLTVV.

This rearrangement joins TRBV2 to TRBJ1-2; D is undetermined. Germline values: CDR1 SNHLY, CDR2 FYNNEI. The V gene lost 5 bases and the J gene lost 2 bases, with 9 bases spanning the gap. This CDR3 has 13 residues. CDR3 residues: CASSFRKNYGYTF. In nucleotides, the CDR3 is TGTGCCAGCAGTTTTCGGAAGAACTATGGCTACACCTTC.

DNA of the CDR3: TGTGCCAGCAGTGATTGGGGGGGCCCGGACACCGGGGAGCTGTTTTTT. Residues: CASSDWGGPDTGELFF. The rearrangement joins TRBV2 to TRBJ2-2, with D perhaps TRBD2 (7 bases). Germline V gene sequence: CDR1 SNHLY, CDR2 FYNNEI. Trimming shortened V by 3 bases and J by 3 bases, and 14 bases separated the two germline ends. The CDR3 has 16 residues. Looking up the rest from reference TRBV2 and TRBJ2-2 gives the full variable domain: EPEVTQTPSHQVTQMGQEVILRCVPISNHLYFYWYRQILGQKVEFLVSFYNNEISEKSEIFDDQFSVERPDGSNFTLKIRSTKLEDSAMYFCASSDWGGPDTGELFFGEGSRLTVL.

This clonotype was observed many times. This rearrangement joins TRBV20-1 to TRBJ1-2, with 9 bases aligning to TRBD1. Germline-derived CDR1 and CDR2 are DFQATT and SNEGSKA (reference sequence). This CDR3 contains 18 residues. V lost 4 bases, J lost 6 bases, and 21 bases stayed unmatched. The CDR3 DNA sequence: TGCAGTGCTACAACTCAAGACCTCTTTCGGGACAGGGAAAATGGCTACACCTTC. This encodes CSATTQDLFRDRENGYTF.

The sample holds many counts of this clonotype. The chain couples TRBV2 to TRBJ2-3; no reliable D call. This CDR3 spans 15 amino acids. Trimming left V 3 bases short and J 2 bases short, with 12 bases between. Germline V gene lookup returns CDR1 SNHLY and CDR2 FYNNEI. CDR3 sequence: CASSERLVVTDTQYF. CDR3 DNA: TGTGCCAGCAGTGAGCGCCTAGTAGTCACAGATACGCAGTATTTT.

This clonotype appeared a few times. The rearrangement joins TRBV15 to TRBJ1-2; 9 nucleotides agree with TRBD1. Germline CDR1 is LNHNV and CDR2 is YYDKDF (reference sequence). J was trimmed by 4 bases and V by 0 bases; bases with no gene match: 9. The CDR3 is 17 amino acids. The CDR3 DNA reads as TGTGCCACCAGCAGAGATTCTGGGACAGGGAGGGGCTATGGCTACACCTTC. This gives the protein CATSRDSGTGRGYGYTF.

The table lists this clonotype with a few counts. A read error may be the cause here, since a much bigger clone is one base away. This chain joins TRBV18 and TRBJ2-3, with no clear D. CDR1 and CDR2 from the germline V gene are KGHSH and LQKENI. CDR3 length: 12 amino acids. Here the CDR3 reads CVSSPIADTQYF. The CDR3 nucleotides are TGTGTCAGCTCACCAATAGCAGATACGCAGTATTTT.

The V call is TRBV6-5, the J call TRBJ2-1; 8 nucleotides line up with TRBD2. Looked up from germline, CDR1 is MNHEY and CDR2 is SVGAGI. V lost 0 bases to trimming and J lost 7 bases; unmatched junction nucleotides: 8. The CDR3 is 16 residues long. CDR3 amino acids: CASSYSREAQGNEQFF. The DNA for the CDR3 is TGTGCCAGCAGTTACTCGCGGGAGGCCCAAGGTAATGAGCAGTTCTTC.

In the case of this clonotype: The CDR3 end shows no conserved phenylalanine or tryptophan, and so a read error is likely. This chain links TRBV12-3 or TRBV12-4 with TRBJ2-6; 9 nucleotides agree with TRBD1. CDR3 length: 18 amino acids. After removal of 2 bases from V and 4 bases from J, the junction contained 9 bases not matched to a gene. The CDR3 DNA follows: TGTGCCAGCAGTTTATTGCGGGACAGGGCCACGGGGGCCAACGTCCTGACTTCC. It translates to CASSLLRDRATGANVLTS.

This clonotype was seen at least ten times. The chain couples TRBV20-1 to TRBJ2-5; 7 nucleotides match TRBD2. CDR3 length equals 14 residues. The V and J ends lost 3 bases and 5 bases, in that order; junction bases with no gene match: 9. CDR1 and CDR2 from the germline V gene are DFQATT and SNEGSKA (reference sequence). The CDR3 DNA reads TGCAGTGCTAGGAAAGCGGGAAATATGGAGACCCAGTACTTC. Its protein product is CSARKAGNMETQYF.